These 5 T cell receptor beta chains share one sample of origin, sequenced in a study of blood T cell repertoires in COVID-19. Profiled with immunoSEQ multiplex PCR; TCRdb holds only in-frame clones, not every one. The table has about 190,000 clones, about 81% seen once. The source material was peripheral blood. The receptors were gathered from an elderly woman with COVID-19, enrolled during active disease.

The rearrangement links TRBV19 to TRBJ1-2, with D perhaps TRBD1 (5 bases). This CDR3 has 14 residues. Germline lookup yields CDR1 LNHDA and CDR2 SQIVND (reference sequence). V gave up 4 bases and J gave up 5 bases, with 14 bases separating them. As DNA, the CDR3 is TGTGCCAGTAGTAGGTTGACAGTGGGTTATGGCTACACCTTC. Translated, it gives CASSRLTVGYGYTF.

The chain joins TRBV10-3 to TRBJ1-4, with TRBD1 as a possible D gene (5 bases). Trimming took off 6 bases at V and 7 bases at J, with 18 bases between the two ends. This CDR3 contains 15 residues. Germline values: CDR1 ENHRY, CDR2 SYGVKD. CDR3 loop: CAISIGLSGGEKLFF. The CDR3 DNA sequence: TGTGCCATCAGCATCGGTCTCTCCGGGGGTGAAAAACTGTTTTTT.

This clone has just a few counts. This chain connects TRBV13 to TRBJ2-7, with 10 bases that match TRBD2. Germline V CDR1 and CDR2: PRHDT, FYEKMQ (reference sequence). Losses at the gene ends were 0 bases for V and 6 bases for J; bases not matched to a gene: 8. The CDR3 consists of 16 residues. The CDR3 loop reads CASSLGLLAGEGEQYF. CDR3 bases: TGTGCCAGCAGCTTAGGTCTTCTAGCGGGAGAAGGCGAGCAGTACTTC.

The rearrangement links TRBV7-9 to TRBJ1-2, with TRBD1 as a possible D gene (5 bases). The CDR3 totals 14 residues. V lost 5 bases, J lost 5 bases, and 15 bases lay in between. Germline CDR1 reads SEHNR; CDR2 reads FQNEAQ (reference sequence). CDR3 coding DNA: TGTGCCAGCAGCCCCCAACAGGAGCGATATGGCTACACCTTC. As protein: CASSPQQERYGYTF.

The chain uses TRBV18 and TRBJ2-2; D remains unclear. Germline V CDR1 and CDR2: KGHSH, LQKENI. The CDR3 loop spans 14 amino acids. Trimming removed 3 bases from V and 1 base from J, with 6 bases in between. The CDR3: CASSPPGNTGELFF. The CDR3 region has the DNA TGTGCCAGCTCACCCCCGGGGAACACCGGGGAGCTGTTTTTT.